This TCR beta chain appears in the sequencing data of a study of T-cell reconstitution after alpha-beta-depleted transplantation in children. Points from the study as a whole: One year after transplant, T-cell counts and diversity came mostly from newly produced T cells. Reportedly, alpha-beta T cells present about two months post-transplant originated from several hundred expanded clones of graft origin. At day 60, the high TCRbeta diversity found in some patients originated from recipient T cells and thymic progenitors that had survived.

Preparing the TCRbeta library involved the use of unique molecular identifiers. Using its own MiXCR run on the PCR reads, TCRdb lists one record per CDR3 protein. In the table there are roughly 300,000 distinct CDR3 sequences, 11% of which are singletons. CDR1 and CDR2 from the germline V gene are SNHLY and FYNNEI. The V and J ends lost 3 bases and 1 base respectively, with 9 bases between them. This CDR3 spans 15 amino acids. This clonotype was counted at least ten times. Its antigen is not known. The rearrangement joins TRBV2 to TRBJ2-2; no clear D. The source of this sequence is a male patient between 2 and 15 years old who had a stem cell transplant for chronic granulomatous disease, so the T cells may come from the graft donor. Sequenced material: peripheral blood, taken 180 days after TCRalphabeta/CD19-depleted stem cell transplant. CDR3 nucleotide sequence: TGTGCCAGCAGTGACTACTGGAAGAACACCGGGGAGCTGTTTTTT. It translates to CASSDYWKNTGELFF.